The 25 T cell receptor beta chains in this list originate from one sample, sequenced in a study of T cell repertoires in ileal Crohn's disease. The data were produced by immunoSEQ multiplex PCR, yet TCRdb's version contains in-frame clones alone and is incomplete. The table includes some 10,000 clones, about four fifths detected once. Time point described: neoterminal ileum biopsy at postoperative endoscopy, about 6 months after surgery. Sequenced: ileal tissue. These receptors came from an adult with Crohn's disease.

The V gene is TRBV19, the J gene TRBJ1-1, with TRBD1 as a possible D gene (6 bases). The CDR3 sequence is 15 residues long. V was clipped by 6 bases and J by 5 bases, with 19 bases between them. Looked up from germline, CDR1 is LNHDA and CDR2 is SQIVND (reference sequence). In DNA form, the CDR3 reads TGTGCCAGTAGAGAAGATCACAGGGTGGGGACTGAAGCTTTCTTT. Its translation: CASREDHRVGTEAFF.

The CDR3 reads CASSERDHSNQPQHF. CDR3 coding DNA: TGTGCCAGCAGTGAGCGGGACCATAGCAATCAGCCCCAGCATTTT. V is TRBV6-1 and J is TRBJ1-5; possible D gene TRBD1, 5 bases. The germline V gene has CDR1 MNHNS and CDR2 SASEGT. Trimming removed 3 bases from V and 0 bases from J, with 9 bases in between. This CDR3 region has 15 residues.

This chain uses TRBV19 with TRBJ2-2, with 7 bases that match TRBD1. The germline CDR1 and CDR2 sequences are LNHDA and SQIVND (reference sequence). The CDR3 loop spans 18 amino acids. Trimming removed 6 bases from V and 2 bases from J; junction bases left unmatched: 15. The CDR3 spells CASSLEHGTATNTGELFF. CDR3 in DNA: TGTGCCAGTAGCTTAGAGCACGGGACAGCTACAAACACCGGGGAGCTGTTTTTT.

The rearrangement joins TRBV5-6 to TRBJ2-5; possibly TRBD2 for D (6 bases). With the DNA end fitting TRBJ2-7 better, the J assignment may be wrong. The CDR3 spans 16 residues. Germline CDR1 is SGHDT and CDR2 is YYEEEE. CDR3 DNA sequence: TGTGCCAGCAGTGCCCCGCGGGGACTCAACTCCTACGAGCAGTACTTC. It is translated as CASSAPRGLNSYEQYF.

The rearrangement links TRBV5-5 to TRBJ1-1, with TRBD1 matching over 7 bases. This CDR3 is built from 13 residues. The germline V gene has CDR1 SGHKS and CDR2 YYEKEE (reference sequence). The V and J ends lost 1 base and 10 bases, in that order; junction bases with no gene match: 7. CDR3: CASSLRDSGAAFF. CDR3 bases: TGTGCCAGCAGCTTGAGGGACAGTGGCGCAGCTTTCTTT.

The rearrangement joins TRBV14 to TRBJ2-1, with 7 bases lining up with TRBD2. CDR3 length: 16 residues. The V gene's germline CDR1 is SGHDN and CDR2 FVKESK. The V segment lost 8 bases and the J segment 1 base; nucleotides outside the gene matches: 11. For the CDR3, the DNA is TGTGCCAGCCATCACGTGGGGGGGAAGTCCTACAATGAGCAGTTCTTC. Translating it yields CASHHVGGKSYNEQFF.

The gene calls are TRBV7-9 and TRBJ1-1; 9 bases match TRBD1. CDR3 length equals 16 residues. V was clipped by 5 bases and J by 4 bases; unmatched bases: 11. Germline loops: CDR1 SEHNR, CDR2 FQNEAQ (reference sequence). CDR3 loop: CASSPPSDRGITEAFF. The CDR3 nucleotides are TGTGCCAGCAGCCCCCCCTCAGACAGGGGGATCACTGAAGCTTTCTTT.

The CDR3 bases are TGTGCCAGCAGCTTGGGACTAGCGGGGACTGATACGCAGTATTTT. This codes for CASSLGLAGTDTQYF. The chain joins TRBV7-3 to TRBJ2-3; 13 bases agree with TRBD2. V was pared by 3 bases and J by 6 bases, with 3 bases of the junction left unmatched. The CDR3 length is 15 residues. Germline V lookup: CDR1 SGHTA, CDR2 FQGTGA.

This clone appeared a few times. The chain employs TRBV7-2 and TRBJ2-3; 13 bases fit TRBD2. Looked up from germline, CDR1 is SGHTA and CDR2 is FQGNSA. There are 15 residues in the CDR3. V lost 4 bases, J lost 5 bases, and 3 bases stayed unmatched. CDR3 residues: CASSWTSGGGDTQYF. Written as DNA, the CDR3 is TGTGCCAGCAGCTGGACTAGCGGGGGAGGAGATACGCAGTATTTT.

This chain joins TRBV19 and TRBJ2-5; the match to TRBD2 covers 8 bases. Germline V lookup: CDR1 LNHDA, CDR2 SQIVND (reference sequence). V trimming: 1 base; J trimming: 2 bases; junction bases outside the gene matches: 15. The CDR3 sequence is 19 residues long. DNA of the CDR3: TGTGCCAGTAGTATAGTAGCTCCATCTTTGAGCGGGGGACAAGAGACCCAGTACTTC. As protein: CASSIVAPSLSGGQETQYF. Full variable domain (missing parts from reference TRBV19 and TRBJ2-5): DGGITQSPKYLFRKEGQNVTLSCEQNLNHDAMYWYRQDPGQGLRLIYYSQIVNDFQKGDIAEGYSVSREKKESFPLTVTSAQKNPTAFYLCASSIVAPSLSGGQETQYFGPGTRLLVL.

The sample holds one count of this clone. V and J are TRBV5-1 and TRBJ1-2; 10 bases map to TRBD1. This CDR3 is built from 16 residues. Germline V gene lookup returns CDR1 SGHRS and CDR2 YFSETQ. The V segment lost 2 bases and the J segment 5 bases; nucleotides outside the gene matches: 9. CDR3: CASSLGGTGVEYGYTF. The CDR3 DNA is TGCGCCAGCAGCTTAGGAGGGACAGGGGTAGAATATGGCTACACCTTC.

The chain combines TRBV10-2 with TRBJ2-7, with D perhaps matching TRBD2 (6 bases). V was pared by 0 bases and J by 0 bases, with 15 bases between. Germline CDR1 and CDR2: WSHSY and SAAADI. The CDR3 has 17 residues. This CDR3 reads CASSESGERVGSYEQYF. As DNA, the CDR3 is TGCGCCAGCAGTGAGTCTGGGGAGCGGGTTGGCTCCTACGAGCAGTACTTC.

The chain couples TRBV7-2 to TRBJ2-7; D is perhaps TRBD2 (6 bases). The V and J ends lost 4 bases and 7 bases respectively, with 11 bases between them. This CDR3 comprises 12 residues. Germline-derived CDR1 and CDR2 are SGHTA and FQGNSA. The CDR3 sequence is CASSSRGREQYF. The DNA of the CDR3 is TGTGCCAGCAGCTCCCGGGGGAGGGAGCAGTACTTC. Full variable domain (remainder filled in from reference TRBV7-2 and TRBJ2-7): GAGVSQSPSNKVTEKGKDVELRCDPISGHTALYWYRQSLGQGLEFLIYFQGNSAPDKSGLPSDRFSAERTGGSVSTLTIQRTQQEDSAVYLCASSSRGREQYFGPGTRLTVT.

The chain has TRBV29-1 and TRBJ2-2; maybe TRBD2 (6 bases). This CDR3 spans 14 amino acids. V shed 4 bases and J shed 5 bases, with 14 bases lying between them. CDR1 is SQVTM and CDR2 is ANQGSEA in the germline V gene. CDR3 amino acids: CSVVPGRSTGELFF. Here the CDR3 DNA reads TGCAGCGTTGTTCCAGGGAGGTCGACCGGGGAGCTGTTTTTT.

The chain combines TRBV7-2 with TRBJ2-5; 10 bases map to TRBD1. This CDR3 is 15 amino acids long. Trimming at V came to 5 bases and at J to 1 base, leaving 4 bases not matched to a gene. In germline, CDR1 is SGHTA, CDR2 FQGNSA. The CDR3 region is CASSRQGAPQETQYF. CDR3 coding DNA: TGTGCCAGCAGCCGACAGGGGGCGCCCCAAGAGACCCAGTACTTC.

Points on this clone: The junction differs from germline at one of its ends, possibly a read error. The chain uses TRBV29-1 and TRBJ2-3; 8 bases fit TRBD2. The CDR3 sequence is 15 residues long. Germline values: CDR1 SQVTM, CDR2 ANQGSEA. CDR3 nucleotides: TGCAGCGTTGTTCCGGGAAGCGGGGGCACTGATACGCAGTATTTT. It is translated as CSVVPGSGGTDTQYF.

The chain uses TRBV19 and TRBJ2-7; weak D call: TRBD2 (6 bases). CDR3 length: 13 residues. The V gene's germline CDR1 is LNHDA and CDR2 SQIVND (reference sequence). Trimming pared 3 bases from V and 4 bases from J, leaving 10 bases between. The CDR3 loop reads CASSIRAGYEQYF. DNA for the CDR3: TGTGCCAGTAGTATCCGGGCGGGGTACGAGCAGTACTTC.

The CDR3 region is CSVETGLAGGPLTDTQYF. Written as DNA, the CDR3 is TGCAGCGTTGAAACGGGACTAGCGGGGGGGCCCCTAACGGATACGCAGTATTTT. V and J are TRBV29-1 and TRBJ2-3, with 16 bases that match TRBD2. The germline V gene has CDR1 SQVTM and CDR2 ANQGSEA. V dropped 2 bases and J dropped 6; count of bases not matched to a gene: 11. CDR3 length: 18 residues.

The chain uses TRBV6-4 and TRBJ2-3; possibly TRBD2 for D (7 bases). V gave up 2 bases and J gave up 2 bases, with 8 bases separating them. Germline lookup yields CDR1 MRHNA and CDR2 SNTAGT. The CDR3 is made up of 14 amino acids. DNA for the CDR3: TGTGCCAGCAGTGACGGGGGGGCCACAGATACGCAGTATTTT. Its protein is CASSDGGATDTQYF.

This clone was picked up a small number of times. The gene calls are TRBV7-2 and TRBJ2-5; D is perhaps TRBD2 (7 bases). Trimming shortened V by 7 bases and J by 2 bases, and 17 bases separated the two germline ends. Germline loops: CDR1 SGHTA, CDR2 FQGNSA. The CDR3 spans 15 residues. The CDR3 here is CASTSGGGPQETQYF. The CDR3 DNA is TGTGCCAGCACCTCGGGGGGCGGACCTCAAGAGACCCAGTACTTC.

J is TRBJ2-7 and V is TRBV18; a possible D gene is TRBD2 (6 bases). CDR3 length equals 16 residues. CDR1 and CDR2 (germline): KGHSH, LQKENI. V lost 7 bases and J lost 7, with 26 bases in between. CDR3 loop: CASFSNFGGTAREQYF. The CDR3 bases are TGTGCCAGCTTCTCAAATTTTGGCGGGACGGCTCGGGAGCAGTACTTC. Full variable domain (remainder filled in from reference TRBV18 and TRBJ2-7): NAGVMQNPRHLVRRRGQEARLRCSPMKGHSHVYWYRQLPEEGLKFMVYLQKENIIDESGMPKERFSAEFPKEGPSILRIQQVVRGDSAAYFCASFSNFGGTAREQYFGPGTRLTVT.

V is TRBV19 and J is TRBJ1-1; D gene unclear. Per the germline V gene, CDR1 is LNHDA and CDR2 is SQIVND (reference sequence). This CDR3 contains 14 residues. Trimming stripped 3 bases from V and 4 bases from J, with 12 bases between. The CDR3 bases are TGTGCCAGTAGTATCCAGTTTCGGGGCACTGAAGCTTTCTTT. It specifies CASSIQFRGTEAFF. Together with reference TRBV19 and TRBJ1-1, the CDR3 gives the full variable domain: DGGITQSPKYLFRKEGQNVTLSCEQNLNHDAMYWYRQDPGQGLRLIYYSQIVNDFQKGDIAEGYSVSREKKESFPLTVTSAQKNPTAFYLCASSIQFRGTEAFFGQGTRLTVV.

The chain is built from TRBV6-5 and TRBJ2-1; TRBD2 is a possible D gene (5 bases). This CDR3 has 12 residues. Trimming took off 0 bases at V and 10 bases at J, with 7 bases between the two ends. The germline gives CDR1 MNHEY, CDR2 SVGAGI. Written as DNA, the CDR3 is TGTGCCAGCAGTTACTCCCCGGGGGAGCAGTTCTTC. Residues: CASSYSPGEQFF.

V and J are TRBV30 and TRBJ2-5, with 14 bases identical to TRBD2. V lost 4 bases and J lost 8; bases outside the gene matches: 9. The CDR3 consists of 15 residues. Germline CDR1 and CDR2: GTSNPN and SVGIG (reference sequence). CDR3 DNA: TGTGCCTGGACTCAGCCGGGACTAGCGGGGGTTACCCAGTACTTC. Residues: CAWTQPGLAGVTQYF.

The chain has TRBV7-2 and TRBJ1-2, with 7 bases that match TRBD1. The germline CDR1 and CDR2 sequences are SGHTA and FQGNSA. The CDR3 has 12 residues. V dropped 5 bases and J dropped 6; count of bases not matched to a gene: 3. CDR3 sequence reads: CASSTGQHGYTF. Here the CDR3 DNA reads TGTGCCAGCAGCACGGGACAGCATGGCTACACCTTC.